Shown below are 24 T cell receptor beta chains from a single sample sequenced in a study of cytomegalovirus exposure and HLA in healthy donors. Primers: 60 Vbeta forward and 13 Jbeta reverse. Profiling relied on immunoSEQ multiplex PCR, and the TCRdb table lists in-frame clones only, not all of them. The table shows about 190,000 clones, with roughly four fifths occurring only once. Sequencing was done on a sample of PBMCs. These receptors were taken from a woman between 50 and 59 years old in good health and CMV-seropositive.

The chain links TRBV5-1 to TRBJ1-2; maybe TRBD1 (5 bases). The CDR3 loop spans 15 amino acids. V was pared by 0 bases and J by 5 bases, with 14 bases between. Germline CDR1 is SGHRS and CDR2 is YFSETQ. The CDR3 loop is CASSLAGDSYYGYTF. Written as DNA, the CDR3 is TGCGCCAGCAGCTTGGCGGGCGACAGCTATTATGGCTACACCTTC.

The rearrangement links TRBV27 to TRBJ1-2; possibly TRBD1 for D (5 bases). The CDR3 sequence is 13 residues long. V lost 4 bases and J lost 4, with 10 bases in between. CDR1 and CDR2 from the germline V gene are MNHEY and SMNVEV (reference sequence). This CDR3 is CASSSAGIYGYTF. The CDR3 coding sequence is TGTGCCAGCAGTTCGGCAGGGATCTATGGCTACACCTTC.

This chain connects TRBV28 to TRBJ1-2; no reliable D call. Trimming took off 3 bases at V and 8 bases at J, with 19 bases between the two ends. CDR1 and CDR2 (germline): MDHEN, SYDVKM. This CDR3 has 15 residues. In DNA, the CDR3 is TGTGCCAGCAGTTTTCCGACATACCGGGAGGGCGGCTACACCTTC. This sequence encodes CASSFPTYREGGYTF.

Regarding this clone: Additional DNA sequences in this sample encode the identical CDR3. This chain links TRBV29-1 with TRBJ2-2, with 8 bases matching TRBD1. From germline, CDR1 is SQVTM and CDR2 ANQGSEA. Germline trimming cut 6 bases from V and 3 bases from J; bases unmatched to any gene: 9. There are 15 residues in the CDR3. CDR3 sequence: CSVGPGQVDTGELFF. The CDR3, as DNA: TGCAGCGTGGGACCGGGACAGGTCGACACCGGGGAGCTGTTTTTT.

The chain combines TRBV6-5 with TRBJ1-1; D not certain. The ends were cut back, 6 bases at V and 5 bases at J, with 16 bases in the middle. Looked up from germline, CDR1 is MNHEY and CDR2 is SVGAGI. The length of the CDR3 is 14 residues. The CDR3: CASSPRVSGTEAFF. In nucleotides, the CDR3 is TGTGCCAGCAGCCCTCGGGTAAGCGGGACTGAAGCTTTCTTT.

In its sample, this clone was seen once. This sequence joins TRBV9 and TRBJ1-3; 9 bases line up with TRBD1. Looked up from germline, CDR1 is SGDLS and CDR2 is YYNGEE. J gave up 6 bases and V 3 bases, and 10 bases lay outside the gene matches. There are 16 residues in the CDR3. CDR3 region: CASSGRGTGSLNTIYF. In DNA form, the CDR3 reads TGTGCCAGCAGCGGGCGAGGGACAGGGTCCCTAAACACCATATATTTT.

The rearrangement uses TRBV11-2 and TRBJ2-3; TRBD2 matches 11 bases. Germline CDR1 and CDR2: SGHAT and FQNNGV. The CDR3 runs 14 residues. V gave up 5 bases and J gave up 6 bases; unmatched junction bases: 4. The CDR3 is CASSQTSGADTQYF. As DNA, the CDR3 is TGTGCCAGCAGCCAGACTAGCGGGGCGGATACGCAGTATTTT.

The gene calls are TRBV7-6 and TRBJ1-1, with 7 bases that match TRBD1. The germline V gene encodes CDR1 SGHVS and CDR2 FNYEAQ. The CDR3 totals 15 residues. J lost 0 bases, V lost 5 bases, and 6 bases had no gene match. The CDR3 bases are TGTGCCAGCAGCGACCCGACAGGGATGAACACTGAAGCTTTCTTT. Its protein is CASSDPTGMNTEAFF.

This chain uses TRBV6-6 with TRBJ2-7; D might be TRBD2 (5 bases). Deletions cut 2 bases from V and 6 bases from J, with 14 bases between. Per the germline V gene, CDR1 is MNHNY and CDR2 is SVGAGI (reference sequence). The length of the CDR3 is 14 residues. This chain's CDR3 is CASSYERGIGEQYF. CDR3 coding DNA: TGTGCCAGCAGTTACGAACGGGGTATTGGCGAGCAGTACTTC.

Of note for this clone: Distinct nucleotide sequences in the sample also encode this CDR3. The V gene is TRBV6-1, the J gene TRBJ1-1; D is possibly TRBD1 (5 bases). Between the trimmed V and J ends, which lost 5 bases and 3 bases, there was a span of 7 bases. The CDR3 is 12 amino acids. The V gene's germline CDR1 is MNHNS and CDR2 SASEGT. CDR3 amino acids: CASSRGDTEAFF. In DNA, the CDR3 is TGTGCCAGCAGTCGGGGGGACACTGAAGCTTTCTTT.

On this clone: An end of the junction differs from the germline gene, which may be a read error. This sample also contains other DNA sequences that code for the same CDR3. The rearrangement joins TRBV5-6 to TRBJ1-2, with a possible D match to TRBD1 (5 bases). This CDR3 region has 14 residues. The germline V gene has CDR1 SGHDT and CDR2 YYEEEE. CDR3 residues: CASSLVRDFYGYTF. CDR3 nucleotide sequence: TGCGCCAGCAGCTTGGTCCGGGACTTCTATGGCTACACCTTC.

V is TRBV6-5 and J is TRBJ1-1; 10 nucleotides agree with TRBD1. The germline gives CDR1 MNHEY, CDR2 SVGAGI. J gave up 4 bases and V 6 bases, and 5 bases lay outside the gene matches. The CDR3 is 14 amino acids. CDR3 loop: CASRTGGRGTEAFF. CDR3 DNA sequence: TGTGCCAGCAGGACAGGGGGCAGGGGCACTGAAGCTTTCTTT.

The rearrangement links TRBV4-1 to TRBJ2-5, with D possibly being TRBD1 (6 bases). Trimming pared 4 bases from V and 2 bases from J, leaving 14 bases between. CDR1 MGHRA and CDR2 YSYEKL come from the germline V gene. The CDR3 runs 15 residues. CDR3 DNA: TGCGCCAGCAGCCTAATACAGGGTCCGCAAGAGACCCAGTACTTC. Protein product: CASSLIQGPQETQYF.

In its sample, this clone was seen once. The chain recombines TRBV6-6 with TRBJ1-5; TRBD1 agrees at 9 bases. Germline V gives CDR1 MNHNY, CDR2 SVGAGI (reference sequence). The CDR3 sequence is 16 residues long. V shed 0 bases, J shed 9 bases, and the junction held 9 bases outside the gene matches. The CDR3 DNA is TGTGCCAGCAGTTACTCTGGACAGGGGCAATGGCGGCCCCAGCATTTT. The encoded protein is CASSYSGQGQWRPQHF.

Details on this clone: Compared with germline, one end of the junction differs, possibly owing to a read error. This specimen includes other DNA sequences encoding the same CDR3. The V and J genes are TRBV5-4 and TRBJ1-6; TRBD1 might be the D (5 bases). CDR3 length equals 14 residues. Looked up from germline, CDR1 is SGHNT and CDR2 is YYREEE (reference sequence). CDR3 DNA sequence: TGTGCCAGCAGCCTCGACAGCGGGAATTCCCCCCTCCACTTT. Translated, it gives CASSLDSGNSPLHF.

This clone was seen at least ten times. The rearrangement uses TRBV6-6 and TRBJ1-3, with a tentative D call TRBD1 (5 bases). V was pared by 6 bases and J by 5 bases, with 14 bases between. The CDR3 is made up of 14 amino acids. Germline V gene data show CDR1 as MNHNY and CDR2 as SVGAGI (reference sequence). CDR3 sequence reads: CASREGHARNTIYF. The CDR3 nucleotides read TGTGCCAGCAGGGAGGGGCACGCCAGAAACACCATATATTTT.

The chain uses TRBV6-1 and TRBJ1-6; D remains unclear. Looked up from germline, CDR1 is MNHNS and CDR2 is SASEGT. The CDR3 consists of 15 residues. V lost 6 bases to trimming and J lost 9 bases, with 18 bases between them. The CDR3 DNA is TGTGCCAGCAGGACCGACAACCGAAATACTTCACCCCTCCACTTT. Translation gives CASRTDNRNTSPLHF.

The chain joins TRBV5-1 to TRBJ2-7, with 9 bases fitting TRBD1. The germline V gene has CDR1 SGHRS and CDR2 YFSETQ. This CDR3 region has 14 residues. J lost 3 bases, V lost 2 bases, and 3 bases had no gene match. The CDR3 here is CASSFRDRVYEQYF. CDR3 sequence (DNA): TGCGCCAGCAGCTTCCGGGACAGGGTCTACGAGCAGTACTTC.

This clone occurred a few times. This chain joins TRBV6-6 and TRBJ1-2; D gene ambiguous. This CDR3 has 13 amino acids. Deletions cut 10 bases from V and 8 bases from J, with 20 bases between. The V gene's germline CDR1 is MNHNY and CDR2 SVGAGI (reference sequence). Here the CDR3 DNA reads TGTGCCAACCGGGAACCTAACCAAGTGGGCTACACCTTC. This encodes CANREPNQVGYTF.

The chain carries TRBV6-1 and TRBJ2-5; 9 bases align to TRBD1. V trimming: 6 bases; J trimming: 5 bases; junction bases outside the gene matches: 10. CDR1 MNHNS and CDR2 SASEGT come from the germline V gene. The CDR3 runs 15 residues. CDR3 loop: CASSEIHGQGETQYF. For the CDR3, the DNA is TGTGCCAGCAGCGAAATCCATGGACAGGGGGAGACCCAGTACTTC.

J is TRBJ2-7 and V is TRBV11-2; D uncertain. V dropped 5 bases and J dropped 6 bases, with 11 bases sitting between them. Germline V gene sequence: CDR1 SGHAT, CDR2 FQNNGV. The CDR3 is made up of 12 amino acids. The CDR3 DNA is TGTGCCAGCAGCCCCGTGCCGGGCGAGCAGTACTTC. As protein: CASSPVPGEQYF.

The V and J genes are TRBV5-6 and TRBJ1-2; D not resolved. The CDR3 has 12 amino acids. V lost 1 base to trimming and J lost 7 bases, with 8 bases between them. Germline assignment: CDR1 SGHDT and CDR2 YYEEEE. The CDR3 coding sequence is TGTGCCAGCAGCTTGTGGGAGATTGGCTACACCTTC. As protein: CASSLWEIGYTF.

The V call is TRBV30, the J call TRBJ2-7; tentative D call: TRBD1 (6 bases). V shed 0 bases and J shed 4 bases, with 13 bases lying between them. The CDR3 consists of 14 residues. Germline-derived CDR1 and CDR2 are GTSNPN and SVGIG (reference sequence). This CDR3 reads CAWSVQGIRYEQYF. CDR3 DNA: TGTGCCTGGAGTGTCCAGGGGATCAGGTACGAGCAGTACTTC.

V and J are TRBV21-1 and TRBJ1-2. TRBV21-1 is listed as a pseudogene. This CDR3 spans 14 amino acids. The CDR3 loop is CASSKSCSHYGYTF. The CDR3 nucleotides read TGTGCCAGCAGCAAATCTTGTAGCCACTATGGCTACACCTTC.